This paragraph reports one T cell receptor beta chain. TCRdb keeps only in-frame clones here, not all; method: immunoSEQ multiplex PCR. This sample has approximately 44,000 clones, with 85% to 95% found just once. Germline loops: CDR1 SNHLY, CDR2 FYNNEI. The length of the CDR3 is 11 residues. Between the trimmed V and J ends, which lost 8 bases and 5 bases, there was a span of 9 bases. The data were obtained in a study of T cell changes during pregnancy in multiple sclerosis. The TCR was taken from a female donor with multiple sclerosis, enrolled in a pregnancy study. J is TRBJ2-5 and V is TRBV2; no clear D gene. The sample was CD4+ T cells from peripheral blood mononuclear cells, taken in the third trimester of pregnancy. CDR3 DNA sequence: TGTGCCAGCCATGAGAGGGAGACCCAGTACTTC. Translation: CASHERETQYF.